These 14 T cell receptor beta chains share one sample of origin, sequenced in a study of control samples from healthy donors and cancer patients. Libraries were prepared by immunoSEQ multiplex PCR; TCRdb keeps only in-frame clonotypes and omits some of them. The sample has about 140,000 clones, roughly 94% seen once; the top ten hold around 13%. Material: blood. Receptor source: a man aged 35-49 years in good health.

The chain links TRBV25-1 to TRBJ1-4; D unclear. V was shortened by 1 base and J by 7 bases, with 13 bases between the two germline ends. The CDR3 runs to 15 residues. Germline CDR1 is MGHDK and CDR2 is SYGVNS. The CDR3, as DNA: TGTGCCAGCAGTGAATTTATAGGGTATAGTGAAAAACTGTTTTTT. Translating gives CASSEFIGYSEKLFF.

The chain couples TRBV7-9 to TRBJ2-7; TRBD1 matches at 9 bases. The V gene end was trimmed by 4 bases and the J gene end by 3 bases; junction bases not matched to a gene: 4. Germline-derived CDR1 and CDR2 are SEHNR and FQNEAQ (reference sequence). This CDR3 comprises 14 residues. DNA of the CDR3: TGTGCCAGCAGCTCCCGGGACAGGGTCTACGAGCAGTACTTC. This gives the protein CASSSRDRVYEQYF. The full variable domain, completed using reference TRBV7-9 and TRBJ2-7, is DTGVSQNPRHKITKRGQNVTFRCDPISEHNRLYWYRQTLGQGPEFLTYFQNEAQLEKSRLLSDRFSAERPKGSFSTLEIQRTEQGDSAMYLCASSSRDRVYEQYFGPGTRLTVT.

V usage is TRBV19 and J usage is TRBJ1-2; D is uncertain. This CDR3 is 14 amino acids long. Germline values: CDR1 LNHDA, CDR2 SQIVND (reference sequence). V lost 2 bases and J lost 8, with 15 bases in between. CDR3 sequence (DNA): TGTGCCAGTAGTATAACTGCGGCCCTGAACGGCTACACCTTC. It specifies CASSITAALNGYTF.

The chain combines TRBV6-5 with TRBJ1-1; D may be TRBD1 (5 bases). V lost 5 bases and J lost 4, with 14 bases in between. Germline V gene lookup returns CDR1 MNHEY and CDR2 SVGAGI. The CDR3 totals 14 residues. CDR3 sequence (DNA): TGTGCCAGCAGTAAAACAGGACGGGTCACTGAAGCTTTCTTT. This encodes CASSKTGRVTEAFF.

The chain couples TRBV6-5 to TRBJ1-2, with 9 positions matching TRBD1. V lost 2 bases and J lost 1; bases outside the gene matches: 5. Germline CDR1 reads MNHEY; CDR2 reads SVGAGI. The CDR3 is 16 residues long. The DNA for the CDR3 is TGTGCCAGCAGTTACCGCCGGGACAGGGATAACTATGGCTACACCTTC. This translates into CASSYRRDRDNYGYTF.

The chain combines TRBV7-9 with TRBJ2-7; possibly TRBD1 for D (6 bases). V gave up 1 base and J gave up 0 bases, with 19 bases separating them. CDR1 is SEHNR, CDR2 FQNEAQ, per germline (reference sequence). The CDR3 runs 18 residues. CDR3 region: CASSLELGGQRSSYEQYF. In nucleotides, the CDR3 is TGTGCCAGCAGCTTAGAACTCGGCGGACAGCGAAGCTCCTACGAGCAGTACTTC.

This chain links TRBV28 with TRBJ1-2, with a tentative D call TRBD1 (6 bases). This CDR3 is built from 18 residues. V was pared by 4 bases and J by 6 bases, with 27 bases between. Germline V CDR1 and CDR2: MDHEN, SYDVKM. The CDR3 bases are TGTGCCAGCAGTTCCCTGCACTTCCGGGACACCATCCAGCATGGCTACACCTTC. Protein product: CASSSLHFRDTIQHGYTF.

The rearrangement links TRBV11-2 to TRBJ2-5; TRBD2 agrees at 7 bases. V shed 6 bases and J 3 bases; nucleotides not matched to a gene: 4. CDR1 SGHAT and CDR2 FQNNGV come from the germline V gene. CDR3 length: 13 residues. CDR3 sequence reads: CASSLGLKETQYF. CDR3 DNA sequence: TGTGCCAGCAGTTTGGGACTAAAAGAGACCCAGTACTTC.

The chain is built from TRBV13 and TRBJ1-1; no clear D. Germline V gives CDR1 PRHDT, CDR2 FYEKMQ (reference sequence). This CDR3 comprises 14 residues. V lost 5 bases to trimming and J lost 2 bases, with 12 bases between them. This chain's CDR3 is CASSLGWGNTEAFF. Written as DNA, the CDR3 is TGTGCCAGCAGCCTTGGGTGGGGAAACACTGAAGCTTTCTTT. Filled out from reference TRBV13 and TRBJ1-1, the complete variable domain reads AAGVIQSPRHLIKEKRETATLKCYPIPRHDTVYWYQQGPGQDPQFLISFYEKMQSDKGSIPDRFSAQQFSDYHSELNMSSLELGDSALYFCASSLGWGNTEAFFGQGTRLTVV.

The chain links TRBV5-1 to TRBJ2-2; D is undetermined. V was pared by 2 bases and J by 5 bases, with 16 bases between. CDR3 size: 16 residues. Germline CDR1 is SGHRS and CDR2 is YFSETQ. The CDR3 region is CASSFTAHSKTGELFF. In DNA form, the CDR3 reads TGCGCCAGCAGCTTCACAGCGCACAGTAAAACCGGGGAGCTGTTTTTT.

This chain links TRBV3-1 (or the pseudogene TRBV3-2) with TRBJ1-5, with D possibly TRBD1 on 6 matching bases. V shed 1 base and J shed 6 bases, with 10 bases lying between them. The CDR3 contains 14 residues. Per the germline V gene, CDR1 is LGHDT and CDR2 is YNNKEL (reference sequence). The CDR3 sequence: CASSQGRGGQPQHF. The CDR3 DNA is TGTGCCAGCAGCCAAGGCAGGGGAGGTCAGCCCCAGCATTTT.

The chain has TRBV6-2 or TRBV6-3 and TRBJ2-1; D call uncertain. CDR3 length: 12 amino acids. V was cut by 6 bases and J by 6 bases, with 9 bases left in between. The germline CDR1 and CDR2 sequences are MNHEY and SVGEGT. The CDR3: CASSHAVNEQFF. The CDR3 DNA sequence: TGTGCCAGCAGCCATGCGGTCAATGAGCAGTTCTTC.

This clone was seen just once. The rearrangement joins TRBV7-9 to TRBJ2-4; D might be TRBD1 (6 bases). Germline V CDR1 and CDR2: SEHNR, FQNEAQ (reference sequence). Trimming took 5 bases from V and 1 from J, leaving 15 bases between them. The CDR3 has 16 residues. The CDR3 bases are TGTGCCAGCAGCGGAGCCTACAGGGATGCCAAAAACATTCAGTACTTC. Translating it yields CASSGAYRDAKNIQYF. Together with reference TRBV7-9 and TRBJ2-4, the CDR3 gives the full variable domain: DTGVSQNPRHKITKRGQNVTFRCDPISEHNRLYWYRQTLGQGPEFLTYFQNEAQLEKSRLLSDRFSAERPKGSFSTLEIQRTEQGDSAMYLCASSGAYRDAKNIQYFGAGTRLSVL.

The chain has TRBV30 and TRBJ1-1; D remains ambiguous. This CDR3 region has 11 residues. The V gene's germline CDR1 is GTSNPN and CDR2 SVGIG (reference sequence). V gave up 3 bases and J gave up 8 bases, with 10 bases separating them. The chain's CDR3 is CAWRFMGEAFF. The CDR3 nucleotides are TGTGCCTGGAGATTCATGGGAGAAGCTTTCTTT. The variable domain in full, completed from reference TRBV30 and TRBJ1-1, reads SQTIHQWPATLVQPVGSPLSLECTVEGTSNPNLYWYRQAAGRGLQLLFYSVGIGQISSEVPQNLSASRPQDRQFILSSKKLLLSDSGFYLCAWRFMGEAFFGQGTRLTVV.